Listed below are T cell receptor beta chains from one sample, sequenced in a study of molecular identifiers for immune sequencing clone quantification. TCRdb re-analysed the PCR reads in MiXCR, keeping a single row per CDR3 protein. The table includes around 480,000 distinct CDR3 sequences, roughly 25% detected once. The sequenced sample consisted of naive CD8+ T cells from blood, with Jurkat cell RNA spiked in. These receptors were obtained from a human donor in good health. Some libraries in this study had Jurkat cell RNA spiked in. The CDR3 runs from the conserved cysteine through the conserved F or W. The D gene is left open where the match is weak. A row's size may be missing; if present it is once, few, many or a size class.

many,13,TRBJ2-7,TRBD2,TRBV28,CASSGNPLAGEYF,TGTGCCAGCAGTGGTAACCCTCTAGCGGGAGAATACTTC
few,15,TRBJ2-1,-,TRBV19,CASSIRGSLADEQFF,TGTGCCAGTAGCATACGGGGGTCATTGGCCGATGAGCAGTTCTTC
few,16,TRBJ2-7,TRBD1,TRBV28,CASSFRGLRVSYEQYF,TGTGCCAGCAGTTTCAGGGGGTTAAGGGTTTCCTACGAGCAGTACTTC
many,13,TRBJ1-5,-,TRBV6-5,CASSYSQDPPQHF,TGTGCCAGCAGTTACTCGCAGGATCCGCCCCAGCATTTT
many,14,TRBJ2-7,TRBD2,TRBV20-1,CSAPTSGSTYEQYF,TGCAGTGCTCCGACTAGCGGGAGTACCTACGAGCAGTACTTC
few,12,TRBJ2-5,-,TRBV6-6,CASSGLVETQYF,TGTGCCAGCAGTGGTTTAGTTGAGACCCAGTACTTC
few,12,TRBJ2-2,-,TRBV29-1,CSVAPRAGELFF,TGCAGCGTTGCCCCCCGCGCCGGGGAGCTGTTTTTT
-,16,TRBJ2-2,-,TRBV4-1,CASSQVALDLTGELFF,TGCGCCAGCAGCCAAGTGGCACTAGACCTGACCGGGGAGCTGTTTTTT
-,15,TRBJ2-2,-,TRBV19,CASSMGGLNTGELFF,TGTGCTAGTAGTATGGGGGGGCTGAACACCGGGGAGCTGTTTTTT
few,16,TRBJ2-5,-,TRBV4-1,CASSQDRARVGETQYF,TGCGCCAGCAGCCAAGATCGAGCCCGAGTGGGGGAGACCCAGTACTTC
many,13,TRBJ1-1,TRBD1,TRBV5-1,CASRLAGGTEAFF,TGCGCCAGCAGATTGGCAGGGGGCACTGAAGCTTTCTTT
few,14,TRBJ1-2,-,TRBV12-3/TRBV12-4,CASGSRDGTYGYTF,TGTGCCAGCGGGTCCAGAGACGGGACATATGGCTACACCTTC
many,16,TRBJ2-5,-,TRBV5-8,CASSLRAPRFGETQYF,TGTGCCAGCAGCCTCCGGGCCCCTAGGTTCGGAGAGACCCAGTACTTC
few,16,TRBJ2-5,-,TRBV12-3/TRBV12-4,CASSERGALYQETQYF,TGTGCCAGCAGTGAACGGGGGGCCCTGTACCAAGAGACCCAGTACTTC
many,11,TRBJ2-7,-,TRBV6-5,CASSTTYEQYF,TGTGCCAGCAGTACGACCTACGAGCAGTACTTC
-,14,TRBJ2-2,-,TRBV9,CASSTRDSFGELFF,TGTGCCAGCAGCACCCGGGACTCGTTCGGGGAGCTGTTTTTT
-,18,TRBJ1-4,-,TRBV7-9,CASSPRRGTAGPDEKLFF,TGTGCCAGCAGCCCACGTAGGGGCACGGCAGGGCCGGATGAAAAACTGTTTTTT
many,15,TRBJ2-5,-,TRBV9,CASSPEGFLQETQYF,TGTGCCAGCAGCCCAGAGGGGTTCCTTCAAGAGACCCAGTACTTC
-,15,TRBJ1-5,-,TRBV19,CASSIIDYSNQPQHF,TGTGCCAGTAGTATCATAGATTATAGCAATCAGCCCCAGCATTTT
few,16,TRBJ2-1,TRBD2,TRBV13,CASSFPGLAGDNEQFF,TGTGCCAGCAGCTTCCCGGGACTAGCGGGAGACAATGAGCAGTTCTTC
many,16,TRBJ2-3,TRBD2,TRBV11-2,CASSSLAGGSTDTQYF,TGTGCCAGCAGCTCACTAGCGGGGGGAAGCACAGATACGCAGTATTTT
-,17,TRBJ2-1,TRBD2,TRBV9,CASSVGSVAGAYNEQFF,TGTGCCAGCAGCGTAGGGTCCGTCGCGGGGGCCTACAATGAGCAGTTCTTC
few,18,TRBJ1-5,TRBD1,TRBV16,CASSPQGVSYVSNQPQHF,TGTGCCAGCAGCCCCCAGGGGGTTTCATATGTGAGCAATCAGCCCCAGCATTTT